This T cell receptor beta chain was sequenced in a study of cytomegalovirus exposure and HLA in healthy donors. Study summary: The 650 to 850 first-cohort repertoires and the roughly 130 validation repertoires shared the same platform, a later analysis reported.

This clone came up once. The antigen remains unidentified. Germline assignment: CDR1 LGHNA and CDR2 YNFKEQ. This CDR3 spans 16 amino acids. V was cut by 0 bases and J by 4 bases, with 13 bases left in between. Regarding the study as a whole: Many donors carried some public TCRs, although rarity characterized most TCR sequences. Testing in vitro showed a few CMV-associated chains specific for CMV antigens.

Sequenced by immunoSEQ multiplex PCR; TCRdb stores in-frame clones only, minus some. The table has about 120,000 clones, 88% seen once; the top ten hold about 1.8%. The V call is TRBV4-2, the J call TRBJ1-3; D call uncertain. Sequencing was carried out using PBMCs. The clonotype originates from a man in his late teens or twenties in good health and CMV-seronegative. The CDR3 is CASSQDRSLEGNTIYF. CDR3 sequence (DNA): TGTGCCAGCAGCCAAGATCGGTCACTCGAGGGAAACACCATATATTTT.